One and the same sample provided the 24 T cell receptor beta chains below, sequenced in a study of blood T cell repertoires in COVID-19. Method: immunoSEQ multiplex PCR; TCRdb's copy keeps in-frame clones and lacks some. In the table there are about 350,000 clones, around nine tenths of which are singletons. The sample was peripheral blood. The receptors originated from a woman aged 60-75 years with COVID-19, enrolled during active disease.

The chain couples TRBV7-2 to TRBJ1-3; 7 bases are a match to TRBD1. The V segment lost 3 bases and the J segment 0 bases; nucleotides outside the gene matches: 5. Germline loops: CDR1 SGHTA, CDR2 FQGNSA. This CDR3 region has 16 residues. CDR3 DNA sequence: TGTGCCAGCAGCTTGAGGACAGGCCTCTCTGGAAACACCATATATTTT. Its translation is CASSLRTGLSGNTIYF.

CDR3 bases: TGTGCCAGCAGTACAGGGGGCGGTTTGGCCACTGAAGCTTTCTTT. Translated: CASSTGGGLATEAFF. This sequence joins TRBV2 and TRBJ1-1, with 9 bases that match TRBD1. Germline V gene lookup returns CDR1 SNHLY and CDR2 FYNNEI. J was trimmed by 4 bases and V by 5 bases; bases with no gene match: 8. The CDR3 extends over 15 amino acids.

The rearrangement joins TRBV14 to TRBJ2-5; weak D call: TRBD2 (6 bases). This CDR3 contains 11 residues. CDR1 and CDR2 from the germline V gene are SGHDN and FVKESK. V dropped 3 bases and J dropped 8 bases, with 7 bases sitting between them. CDR3 region: CASSQTSTQYF. As DNA, the CDR3 is TGTGCCAGCAGCCAGACTAGTACCCAGTACTTC. Filled out from reference TRBV14 and TRBJ2-5, the complete variable domain reads EAGVTQFPSHSVIEKGQTVTLRCDPISGHDNLYWYRRVMGKEIKFLLHFVKESKQDESGMPNNRFLAERTGGTYSTLKVQPAELEDSGVYFCASSQTSTQYFGPGTRLLVL.

This chain joins TRBV20-1 and TRBJ1-2; D gene unclear. The V gene's germline CDR1 is DFQATT and CDR2 SNEGSKA (reference sequence). This CDR3 has 10 amino acids. In nucleotides, the CDR3 is TGCAGCCTAGAAAGCTATGGCTACACCTTC. Residues: CSLESYGYTF.

The chain links TRBV7-6 to TRBJ2-2, with a weak D call TRBD2 (6 bases). The germline V gene has CDR1 SGHVS and CDR2 FNYEAQ. Between the trimmed V and J ends, which lost 5 bases and 4 bases, there was a span of 14 bases. The length of the CDR3 is 15 residues. For the CDR3, the DNA is TGTGCCAGCAGCCCCGGGACTTACGGCACCGGGGAGCTGTTTTTT. Its translation: CASSPGTYGTGELFF.

This chain connects TRBV7-3 to TRBJ1-1; D is unclear. V lost 0 bases to trimming and J lost 4 bases, with 6 bases between them. This CDR3 has 13 residues. CDR1 SGHTA and CDR2 FQGTGA come from the germline V gene. The CDR3 DNA is TGTGCCAGCAGCTTAACGGAGAGCACTGAAGCTTTCTTT. Translating it yields CASSLTESTEAFF.

In DNA form, the CDR3 reads TGTGCCAGTAAGACAGGATATAGCAATCAGCCCCAGCATTTT. Its protein is CASKTGYSNQPQHF. The chain joins TRBV19 to TRBJ1-5, with D perhaps matching TRBD1 (6 bases). The CDR3 has 14 amino acids. V was cut by 7 bases and J by 0 bases, with 10 bases left in between. Per germline, CDR1 LNHDA and CDR2 SQIVND (reference sequence).

V is TRBV5-1 and J is TRBJ2-3; TRBD2 matches 7 bases. This CDR3 contains 14 residues. Per the germline V gene, CDR1 is SGHRS and CDR2 is YFSETQ. J lost 1 base, V lost 3 bases, and 2 bases had no gene match. The CDR3 is CASSSSGGTDTQYF. The DNA for the CDR3 is TGCGCCAGCAGCTCCAGCGGGGGCACAGATACGCAGTATTTT.

This chain links TRBV13 with TRBJ1-6, with D hard to call. The CDR3 is made up of 14 amino acids. Trimming stripped 3 bases from V and 10 bases from J, with 13 bases between. The germline CDR1 and CDR2 sequences are PRHDT and FYEKMQ (reference sequence). In DNA, the CDR3 is TGTGCCAGCAGCTTTGTGGGAGTAGGATCACCCCTCCACTTT. Translating gives CASSFVGVGSPLHF.

V usage is TRBV5-5 and J usage is TRBJ1-4; no firm D call. Trimming removed 4 bases at V and 5 bases at J, with 9 bases between. The germline gives CDR1 SGHKS, CDR2 YYEKEE (reference sequence). The CDR3 spans 13 residues. This CDR3 reads CASSLRLNEKLFF. The DNA for the CDR3 is TGTGCCAGCAGCCTAAGACTAAATGAAAAACTGTTTTTT.

The genes are TRBV9 and TRBJ1-3; D is perhaps TRBD1 (5 bases). The CDR3 is made up of 16 amino acids. V gave up 0 bases and J gave up 5 bases, with 15 bases separating them. Germline assignment: CDR1 SGDLS and CDR2 YYNGEE. The CDR3 nucleotides read TGTGCCAGCAGCGTAGATCCAGGACAAGATAGAAACACCATATATTTT. It codes for CASSVDPGQDRNTIYF.

This chain links TRBV6-5 with TRBJ1-6, with D unclear. V lost 4 bases to trimming and J lost 1 base, with 8 bases between them. Germline V gene lookup returns CDR1 MNHEY and CDR2 SVGAGI. The CDR3 has 15 amino acids. In DNA form, the CDR3 reads TGTGCCAGCAGTTCAGATTGGTCCTATAATTCACCCCTCCACTTT. Translating it yields CASSSDWSYNSPLHF.

This chain uses TRBV2 with TRBJ2-5; maybe TRBD2 (6 bases). The CDR3 length is 14 residues. Deletions cut 6 bases from V and 0 bases from J, with 11 bases between. CDR1 is SNHLY, CDR2 FYNNEI, per germline. CDR3 nucleotide sequence: TGTGCCAGCAGAGACTGGACTAACCAAGAGACCCAGTACTTC. Protein sequence: CASRDWTNQETQYF.

The chain recombines TRBV6-5 with TRBJ2-1, with 8 bases fitting TRBD1. The CDR3 is 14 amino acids. Germline V gene lookup returns CDR1 MNHEY and CDR2 SVGAGI. V gave up 8 bases and J gave up 8 bases; unmatched junction bases: 11. In DNA form, the CDR3 reads TGTGCCAGCGGCAACAGGGGGGTTGTCGATGAGCAGTTCTTC. This translates into CASGNRGVVDEQFF.

This chain connects TRBV25-1 to TRBJ1-4; TRBD1 is a possible D gene (5 bases). Germline CDR1 reads MGHDK; CDR2 reads SYGVNS. The V end lost 4 bases, the J end lost 1 base, and 7 bases lay between the germline ends. The CDR3 loop spans 14 amino acids. DNA for the CDR3: TGTGCCAGCAGTGTCAGGGAAACTAATGAAAAACTGTTTTTT. It translates to CASSVRETNEKLFF.

The CDR3 loop reads CASSTPNRGLVGSPLHF. CDR3 DNA: TGTGCCAGCAGTACCCCGAACAGGGGGCTGGTAGGGTCACCCCTCCACTTT. The V and J genes are TRBV28 and TRBJ1-6; 9 nucleotides match TRBD1. The CDR3 length is 17 residues. Germline CDR1 and CDR2: MDHEN and SYDVKM. J lost 10 bases, V lost 5 bases, and 15 bases had no gene match.

The CDR3 loop reads CASSKNRDNEAFF. CDR3 in DNA: TGTGCCAGCAGTAAAAACAGGGATAATGAAGCTTTCTTT. The chain has TRBV27 and TRBJ1-1; D is possibly TRBD1 (6 bases). Germline values: CDR1 MNHEY, CDR2 SMNVEV (reference sequence). The CDR3 spans 13 residues. Trimming took 5 bases from V and 7 from J, leaving 14 bases between them.

The chain uses TRBV6-6 and TRBJ2-3; TRBD2 aligns across 8 bases. The CDR3 is 14 residues long. V lost 6 bases and J lost 2; bases outside the gene matches: 4. The germline CDR1 and CDR2 sequences are MNHNY and SVGAGI (reference sequence). CDR3 in DNA: TGTGCCAGCAGGGCGGGGGGCACCACAGATACGCAGTATTTT. It is translated as CASRAGGTTDTQYF.

This clone was detected only once. The rearrangement uses TRBV19 and TRBJ1-1, with D possibly matching TRBD1 (5 bases). This CDR3 is built from 12 residues. Trimming shortened V by 10 bases and J by 3 bases, and 12 bases separated the two germline ends. The germline V gene has CDR1 LNHDA and CDR2 SQIVND (reference sequence). The CDR3 is CATSVGDTEAFF. The CDR3 nucleotides are TGTGCCACCTCGGTAGGGGACACTGAAGCTTTCTTT.

In this sample, this clone turned up once. J is TRBJ2-5 and V is TRBV7-9; D unresolved. Trimming removed 2 bases from V and 4 bases from J, with 8 bases in between. Germline V gives CDR1 SEHNR, CDR2 FQNEAQ (reference sequence). The CDR3 has 13 residues. The CDR3 region is CASSLLAGETQYF. CDR3 sequence (DNA): TGTGCCAGCAGCTTACTGGCTGGAGAGACCCAGTACTTC.

V and J are TRBV7-3 and TRBJ2-1; a possible D gene is TRBD2 (5 bases). The CDR3 is 15 amino acids. With 5 bases removed from V and 4 bases from J, the gap between germline ends came to 15 bases. Germline assignment: CDR1 SGHTA and CDR2 FQGTGA. Here the CDR3 reads CASSTSIGVYNEQFF. The CDR3 DNA follows: TGTGCCAGCAGCACGTCTATCGGGGTTTACAATGAGCAGTTCTTC.

CDR3 loop: CASSSHRTGLGNTIYF. For the CDR3, the DNA is TGTGCCAGCAGTTCCCATAGGACAGGGTTAGGAAACACCATATATTTT. The J gene is TRBJ1-3, the V gene TRBV27, with 8 bases aligning to TRBD1. V was pared by 4 bases and J by 4 bases, with 9 bases of the junction left unmatched. The CDR3 sequence is 16 residues long. In germline, CDR1 is MNHEY, CDR2 SMNVEV (reference sequence).

The chain recombines TRBV9 with TRBJ2-5; D is undetermined. V was clipped by 0 bases and J by 5 bases, with 11 bases between them. The CDR3 covers 14 residues. Germline CDR1 SGDLS, CDR2 YYNGEE. This CDR3 reads CASSVGAGRETQYF. In DNA form, the CDR3 reads TGTGCCAGCAGCGTAGGGGCAGGCCGTGAGACCCAGTACTTC.

V usage is TRBV6-1 and J usage is TRBJ1-2, with D perhaps TRBD1 (6 bases). The CDR3 is made up of 18 amino acids. Germline CDR1 reads MNHNS; CDR2 reads SASEGT. With 3 bases removed from V and 3 bases from J, the gap between germline ends came to 23 bases. CDR3 sequence reads: CASSDFRYPSRGYYGYTF. The CDR3 DNA reads as TGTGCCAGCAGTGACTTTAGGTATCCGAGCAGGGGTTACTATGGCTACACCTTC.